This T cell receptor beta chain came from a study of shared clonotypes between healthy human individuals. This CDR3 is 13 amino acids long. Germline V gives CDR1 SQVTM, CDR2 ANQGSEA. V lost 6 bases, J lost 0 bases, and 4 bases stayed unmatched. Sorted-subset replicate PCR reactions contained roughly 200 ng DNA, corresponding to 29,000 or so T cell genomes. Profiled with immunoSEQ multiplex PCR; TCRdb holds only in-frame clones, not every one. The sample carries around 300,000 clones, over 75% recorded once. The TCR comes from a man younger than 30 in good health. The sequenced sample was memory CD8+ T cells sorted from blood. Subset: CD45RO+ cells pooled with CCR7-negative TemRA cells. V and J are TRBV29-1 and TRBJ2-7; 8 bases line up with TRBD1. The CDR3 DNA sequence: TGCAGCGTACGGACAGGGAACTCCTACGAGCAGTACTTC. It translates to CSVRTGNSYEQYF.